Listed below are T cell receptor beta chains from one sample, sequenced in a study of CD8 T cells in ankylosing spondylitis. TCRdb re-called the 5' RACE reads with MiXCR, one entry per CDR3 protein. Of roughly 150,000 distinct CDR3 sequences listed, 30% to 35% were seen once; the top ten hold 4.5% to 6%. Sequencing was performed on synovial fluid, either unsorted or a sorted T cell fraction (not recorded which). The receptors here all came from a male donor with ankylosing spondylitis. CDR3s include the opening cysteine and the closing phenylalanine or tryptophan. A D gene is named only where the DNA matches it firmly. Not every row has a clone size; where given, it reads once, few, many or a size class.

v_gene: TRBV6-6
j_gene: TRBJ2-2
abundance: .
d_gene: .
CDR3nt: TGTGCCACGTGGCGGGGGAACACCGGGGAGCTGTTTTTT
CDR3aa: CATWRGNTGELFF

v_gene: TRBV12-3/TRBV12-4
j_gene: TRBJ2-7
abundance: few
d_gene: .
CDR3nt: TGTGCCAGCAGTTTATCGGGCTTCTCCTCCGAGCAGTACTTC
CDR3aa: CASSLSGFSSEQYF

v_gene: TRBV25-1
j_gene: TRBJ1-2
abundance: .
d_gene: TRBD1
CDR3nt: TGTGCCAGCAGTGAGAGACAGGGCTTAGGCGGCTACACCTTC
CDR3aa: CASSERQGLGGYTF

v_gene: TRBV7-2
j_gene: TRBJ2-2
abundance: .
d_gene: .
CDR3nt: TGTGCCAGCAGCTTTACGGACGGCACCGGGGAGCTGTTTTTT
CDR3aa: CASSFTDGTGELFF

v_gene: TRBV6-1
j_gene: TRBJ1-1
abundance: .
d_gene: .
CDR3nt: TGTGCCAGCCGGGAGATACTTGAAGCTTTCTTT
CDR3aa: CASREILEAFF

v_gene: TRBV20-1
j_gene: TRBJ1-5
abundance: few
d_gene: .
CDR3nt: TGCAGTGCTAGAGAGCCTAATATGGCGCCCCAGCATTTT
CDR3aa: CSAREPNMAPQHF

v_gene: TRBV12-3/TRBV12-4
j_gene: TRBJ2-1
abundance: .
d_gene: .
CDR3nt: TGTGCCAGCAGTTTCCGGAGCAGCTCCTACAATGAGCAGTTCTTC
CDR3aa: CASSFRSSSYNEQFF

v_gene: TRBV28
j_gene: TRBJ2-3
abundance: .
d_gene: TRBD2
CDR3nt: TGTGCCAGCAGTGCTACTAGCGGGAGGGCCGCGTCGGGAGATACGCAGTATTTT
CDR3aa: CASSATSGRAASGDTQYF

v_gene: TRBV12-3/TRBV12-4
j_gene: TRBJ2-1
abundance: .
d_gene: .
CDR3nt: TGTGCCAGCAGTTTAGCACAGGGAACCCTCAATGAGCAGTTCTTC
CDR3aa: CASSLAQGTLNEQFF

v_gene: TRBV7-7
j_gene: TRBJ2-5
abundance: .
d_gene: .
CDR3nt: TGTGCCAGCAGCTTAGTAGCTTCCCCTCGGGAGACCCAGTACTTC
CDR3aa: CASSLVASPRETQYF

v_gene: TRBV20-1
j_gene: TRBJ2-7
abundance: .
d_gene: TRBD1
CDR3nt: TGCAGTGCTCCCGGGACAGGGGTCTCCGAGCAGTACTTC
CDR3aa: CSAPGTGVSEQYF

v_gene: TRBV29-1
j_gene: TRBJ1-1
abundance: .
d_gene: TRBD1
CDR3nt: TGCAGCGTTGGGACAGGACAGGGCTGGGCTGAAGCTTTCTTT
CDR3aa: CSVGTGQGWAEAFF

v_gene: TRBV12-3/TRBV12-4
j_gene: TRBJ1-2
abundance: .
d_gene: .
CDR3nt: TGTGCCAGCAGCAGCAATGGGCGCTTAGGAGATGGCTACACCTTC
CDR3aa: CASSSNGRLGDGYTF

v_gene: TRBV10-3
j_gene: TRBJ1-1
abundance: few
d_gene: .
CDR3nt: TGTGCCATCAGTTGGTCAGCGAACACTGAAGCTTTCTTT
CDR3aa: CAISWSANTEAFF

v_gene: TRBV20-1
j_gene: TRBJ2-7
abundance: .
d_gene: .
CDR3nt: TGCAGTGCTAGGATCGACTCCTACGAGCAGTACTTC
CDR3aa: CSARIDSYEQYF

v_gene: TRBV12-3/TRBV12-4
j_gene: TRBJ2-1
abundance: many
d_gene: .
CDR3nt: TGTGCCAGCAGTTTGGGGAATACGGCCTACAATGAGCAGTTCTTC
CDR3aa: CASSLGNTAYNEQFF

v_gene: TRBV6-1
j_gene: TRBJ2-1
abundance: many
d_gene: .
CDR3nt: TGTGCCACGTCGGACAGATCTTGGAGAGAGCAGTTCTTC
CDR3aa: CATSDRSWREQFF

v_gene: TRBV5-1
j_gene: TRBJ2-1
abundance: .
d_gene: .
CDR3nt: TGCGCCAGCAGCCCCACGCCCAATGAGCAGTTCTTC
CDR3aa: CASSPTPNEQFF

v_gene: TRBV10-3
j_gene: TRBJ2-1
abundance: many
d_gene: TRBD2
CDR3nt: TGTGCCATCAGTGAGCAGCGGGAGGTCTACAATGAGCAGTTCTTC
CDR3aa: CAISEQREVYNEQFF

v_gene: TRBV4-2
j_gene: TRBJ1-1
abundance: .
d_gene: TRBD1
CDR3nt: TGTGCCAGCAGCCAAGCACTGACAGGGTCGTTGAACACTGAAGCTTTCTTT
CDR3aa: CASSQALTGSLNTEAFF

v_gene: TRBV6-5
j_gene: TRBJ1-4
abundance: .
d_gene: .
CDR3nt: TGTGCCAGCAGTTATCTAGGTACGACACCTGGAAAACTGTTTTTT
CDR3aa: CASSYLGTTPGKLFF

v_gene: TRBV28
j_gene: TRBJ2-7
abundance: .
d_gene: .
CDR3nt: TGTGCCAGCAGTTCGGGATGGAGGCCCTACGAGCAGTACTTC
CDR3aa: CASSSGWRPYEQYF

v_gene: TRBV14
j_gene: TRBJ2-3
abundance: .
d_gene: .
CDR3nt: TGTGCCAGCAGCCTTCGTGCGGTAGCCGAGCAAACAGATACGCAGTATTTT
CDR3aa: CASSLRAVAEQTDTQYF

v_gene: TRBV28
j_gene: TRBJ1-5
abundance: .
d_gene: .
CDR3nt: TGTGCCAGCAGTCGGGGGTTCCCCGACCCTCAGCCCCAGCATTTT
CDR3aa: CASSRGFPDPQPQHF

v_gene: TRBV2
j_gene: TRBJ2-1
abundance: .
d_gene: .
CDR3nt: TGTGCCAGCAGTTTAGACAGAAACAATGAGCAGTTCTTC
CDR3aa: CASSLDRNNEQFF

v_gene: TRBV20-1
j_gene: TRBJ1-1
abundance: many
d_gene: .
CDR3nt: TGCAGTGCCACAGTTCTCGCCGGCGCGAGGGTGGTGGACACTGAAGCTTTCTTT
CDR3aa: CSATVLAGARVVDTEAFF

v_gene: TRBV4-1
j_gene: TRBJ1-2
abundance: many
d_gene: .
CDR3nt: TGCGCCAGCAGCCAAGATCCCCAGGGCCACTATGGCTACACCTTC
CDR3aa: CASSQDPQGHYGYTF

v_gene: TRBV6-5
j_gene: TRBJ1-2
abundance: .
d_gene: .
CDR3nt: TGTGCCAGCAGTTACGCGGACGTGGGGGGAGGCTACACCTTC
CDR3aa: CASSYADVGGGYTF

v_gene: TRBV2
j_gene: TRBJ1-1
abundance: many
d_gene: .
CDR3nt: TGTGCCAGCAGTGTTGGGACTGAAGCTTTCTTT
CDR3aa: CASSVGTEAFF

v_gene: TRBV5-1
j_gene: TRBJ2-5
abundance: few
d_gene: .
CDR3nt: TGCGCCAGCAGCCCGTCAGAGGGGGTGGAGACCCAGTACTTC
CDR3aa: CASSPSEGVETQYF

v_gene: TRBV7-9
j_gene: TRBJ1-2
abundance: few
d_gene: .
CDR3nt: TGTGCCAGCAGCTTAATGGGGTATGGCTACACCTTC
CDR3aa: CASSLMGYGYTF

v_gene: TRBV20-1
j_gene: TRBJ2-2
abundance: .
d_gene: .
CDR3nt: TGCAGTGCCCAAACCTTGTTGGCCGGGGAGCTGTTTTTT
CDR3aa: CSAQTLLAGELFF

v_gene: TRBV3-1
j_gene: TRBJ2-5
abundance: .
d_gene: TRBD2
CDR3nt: TGTGCCAGCAGCCAAGATGGTGGCGCGGGGGGGCCGAGAGAGACCCAGTACTTC
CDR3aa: CASSQDGGAGGPRETQYF

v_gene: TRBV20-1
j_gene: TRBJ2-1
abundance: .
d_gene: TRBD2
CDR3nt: TGCAGTGCCCGAGGCTTAGGACTAGCCCTCAATGAGCAGTTCTTC
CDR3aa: CSARGLGLALNEQFF

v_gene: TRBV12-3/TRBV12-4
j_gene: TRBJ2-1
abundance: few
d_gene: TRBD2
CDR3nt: TGTGCCAGCAGTTTTCGGGGACTAGGCTACAATGAGCAGTTCTTC
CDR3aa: CASSFRGLGYNEQFF

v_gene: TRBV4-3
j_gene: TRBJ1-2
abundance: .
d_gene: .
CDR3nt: TGCGCCAGCAGCCAAGGCCACCTACAGGGCTCATCCTATGGCTACACCTTC
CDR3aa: CASSQGHLQGSSYGYTF

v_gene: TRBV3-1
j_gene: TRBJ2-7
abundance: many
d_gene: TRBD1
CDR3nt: TGTGCCAGCAGCCGGTTGGGACAGGGAGCTTCCTACGAGCAGTACTTC
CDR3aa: CASSRLGQGASYEQYF

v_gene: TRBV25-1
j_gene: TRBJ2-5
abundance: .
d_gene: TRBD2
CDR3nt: TGTGCCAGCAGTCCTGCCCCCGGTAGCGGGGAGGAGACCCAGTACTTC
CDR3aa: CASSPAPGSGEETQYF

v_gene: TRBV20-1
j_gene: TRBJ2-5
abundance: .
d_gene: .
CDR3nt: TGCAGTGTGAAGCGGGCGGGGGAGACCCAGTACTTC
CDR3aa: CSVKRAGETQYF

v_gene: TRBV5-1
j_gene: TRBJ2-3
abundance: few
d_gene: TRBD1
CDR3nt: TGCGCCAGCAGCTGGAACCGGGACAGAGATACGCAGTATTTT
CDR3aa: CASSWNRDRDTQYF

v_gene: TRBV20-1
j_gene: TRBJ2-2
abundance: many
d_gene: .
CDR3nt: TGCAGTGCTCCCAGGGGGGCCTCGAACACCGGGGAGCTGTTTTTT
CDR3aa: CSAPRGASNTGELFF

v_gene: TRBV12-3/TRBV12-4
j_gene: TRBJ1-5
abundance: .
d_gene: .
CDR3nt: TGTGCCAGCAGTTTGAACGGAAATAGCAATCAGCCCCAGCATTTT
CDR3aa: CASSLNGNSNQPQHF

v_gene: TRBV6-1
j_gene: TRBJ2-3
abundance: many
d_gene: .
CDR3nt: TGTGCCAGCAGTGCCTCTGGGCGGACGCTCACTGTGGGGCAGTATTTT
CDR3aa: CASSASGRTLTVGQYF

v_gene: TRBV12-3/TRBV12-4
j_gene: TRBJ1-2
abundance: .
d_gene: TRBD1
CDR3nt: TGTGCCAGCAGACCCGGACAGGGGGCAGGTGCCTATGGCTACACCTTC
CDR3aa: CASRPGQGAGAYGYTF